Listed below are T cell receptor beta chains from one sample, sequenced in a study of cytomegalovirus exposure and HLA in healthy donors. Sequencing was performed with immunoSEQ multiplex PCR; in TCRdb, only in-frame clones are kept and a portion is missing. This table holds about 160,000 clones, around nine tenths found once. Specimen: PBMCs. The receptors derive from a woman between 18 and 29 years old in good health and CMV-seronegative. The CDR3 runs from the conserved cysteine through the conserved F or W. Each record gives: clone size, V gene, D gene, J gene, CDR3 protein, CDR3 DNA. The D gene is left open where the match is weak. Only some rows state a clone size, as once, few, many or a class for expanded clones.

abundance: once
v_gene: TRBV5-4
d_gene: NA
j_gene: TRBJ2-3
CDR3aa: CASSFKRLTTDTQYF
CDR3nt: TGTGCCAGCAGCTTTAAGAGACTCACCACAGATACGCAGTATTTT

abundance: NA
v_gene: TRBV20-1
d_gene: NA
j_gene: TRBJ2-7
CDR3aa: CSAWASYEQYF
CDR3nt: TGCAGTGCCTGGGCCTCCTACGAGCAGTACTTC

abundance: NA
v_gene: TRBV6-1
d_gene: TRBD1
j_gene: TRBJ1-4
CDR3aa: CASSDRGDEKLFF
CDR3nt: TGTGCCAGCAGTGACAGGGGGGACGAAAAACTGTTTTTT

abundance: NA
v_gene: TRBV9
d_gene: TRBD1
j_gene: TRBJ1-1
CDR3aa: CASSEQGAAREAFF
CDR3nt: TGTGCCAGCAGCGAACAGGGGGCCGCACGTGAAGCTTTCTTT

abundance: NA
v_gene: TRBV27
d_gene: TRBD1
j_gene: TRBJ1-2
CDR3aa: CASKTGGENGYTF
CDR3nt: TGTGCCAGCAAGACAGGGGGCGAGAATGGCTACACCTTC

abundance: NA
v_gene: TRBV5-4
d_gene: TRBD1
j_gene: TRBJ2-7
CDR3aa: CASSTGTGGGYEQYF
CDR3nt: TGTGCCAGCAGCACTGGGACAGGGGGCGGCTACGAGCAGTACTTC

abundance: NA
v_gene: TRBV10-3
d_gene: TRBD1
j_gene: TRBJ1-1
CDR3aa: CAIRDRGAMNTEAFF
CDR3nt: TGTGCCATCAGGGACAGGGGCGCTATGAACACTGAAGCTTTCTTT

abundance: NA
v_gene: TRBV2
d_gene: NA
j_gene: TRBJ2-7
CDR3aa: CASSERTFAKGEQYF
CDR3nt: TGTGCCAGCAGTGAAAGAACATTTGCTAAGGGGGAGCAGTACTTC

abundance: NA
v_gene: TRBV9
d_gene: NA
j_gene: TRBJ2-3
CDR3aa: CASSVLDSGGLTDTQYF
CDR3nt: TGTGCCAGCAGCGTATTGGACAGCGGAGGATTAACAGATACGCAGTATTTT

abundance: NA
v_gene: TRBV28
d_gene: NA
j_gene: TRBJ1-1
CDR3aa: CASSQSHLNTEAFF
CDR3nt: TGTGCCAGCAGCCAATCACACCTGAACACTGAAGCTTTCTTT

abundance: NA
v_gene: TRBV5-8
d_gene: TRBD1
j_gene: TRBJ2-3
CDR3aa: CASSFNAGTGTQYF
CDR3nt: TGTGCCAGCAGCTTTAACGCCGGGACAGGTACGCAGTATTTT

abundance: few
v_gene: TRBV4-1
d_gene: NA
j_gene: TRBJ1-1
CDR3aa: CASQGVRTEAFF
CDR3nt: TGCGCCAGCCAAGGGGTTCGCACTGAAGCTTTCTTT

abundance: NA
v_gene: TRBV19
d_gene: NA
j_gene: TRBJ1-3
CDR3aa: CASSGHLGNTIYF
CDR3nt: TGTGCCAGTTCGGGACACTTAGGAAACACCATATATTTT

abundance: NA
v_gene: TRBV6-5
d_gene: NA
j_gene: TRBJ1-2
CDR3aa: CASSYQDGIYGYTF
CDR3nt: TGTGCCAGCAGTTACCAAGACGGGATCTATGGCTACACCTTC

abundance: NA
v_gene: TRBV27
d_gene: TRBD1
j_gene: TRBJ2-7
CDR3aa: CASSLIGTGAYEQYF
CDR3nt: TGTGCCAGCAGTTTGATCGGAACAGGGGCTTACGAGCAGTACTTC

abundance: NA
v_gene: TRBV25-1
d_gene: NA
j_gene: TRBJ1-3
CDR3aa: CASSVSSGNTIYF
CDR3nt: TGTGCCAGCAGTGTCTCCTCTGGAAACACCATATATTTT

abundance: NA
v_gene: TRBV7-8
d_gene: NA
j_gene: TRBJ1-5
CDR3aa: CASSPTVYSNQPQHF
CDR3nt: TGTGCCAGCAGCCCGACAGTTTATAGCAATCAGCCCCAGCATTTT

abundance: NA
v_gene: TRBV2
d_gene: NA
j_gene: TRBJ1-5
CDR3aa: CASSDSRYDQPQHF
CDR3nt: TGTGCCAGCAGTGACAGCAGGTACGATCAGCCCCAGCATTTT

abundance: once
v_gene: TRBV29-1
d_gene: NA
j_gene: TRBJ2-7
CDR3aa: CSVVPGKQVSYEQYF
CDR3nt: TGCAGCGTTGTGCCCGGTAAACAGGTTTCCTACGAGCAGTACTTC

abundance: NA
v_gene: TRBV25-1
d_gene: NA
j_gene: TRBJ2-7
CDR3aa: CASSEFGEQYF
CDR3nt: TGTGCCAGCAGTGAATTCGGCGAGCAGTACTTC

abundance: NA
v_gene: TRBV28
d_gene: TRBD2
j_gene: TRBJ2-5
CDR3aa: CASSLSLAGEETQYF
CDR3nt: TGTGCCAGCAGTTTATCACTAGCGGGGGAGGAGACCCAGTACTTC

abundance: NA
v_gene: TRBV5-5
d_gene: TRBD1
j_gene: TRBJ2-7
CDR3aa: CASSSYVTGTYEQYF
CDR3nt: TGTGCCAGCAGCTCGTACGTGACAGGGACCTACGAGCAGTACTTC

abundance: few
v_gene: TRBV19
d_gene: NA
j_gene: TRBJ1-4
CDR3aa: CASSMGPFNEKLFF
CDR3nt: TGTGCCAGTAGTATGGGCCCCTTTAATGAAAAACTGTTTTTT

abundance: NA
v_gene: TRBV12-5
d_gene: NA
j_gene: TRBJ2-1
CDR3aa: CASGLVHGGLYNEQFF
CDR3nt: TGTGCTAGTGGTTTGGTACATGGGGGCCTCTACAATGAGCAGTTCTTC

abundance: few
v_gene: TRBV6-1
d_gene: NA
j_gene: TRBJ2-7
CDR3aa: CASREYGNLDEQYF
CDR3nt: TGTGCCAGCCGCGAGTACGGGAATCTGGACGAGCAGTACTTC

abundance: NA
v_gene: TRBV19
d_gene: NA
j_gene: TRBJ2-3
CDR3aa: CASSITGITDTQYF
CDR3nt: TGTGCCAGTAGTATAACCGGGATCACAGATACGCAGTATTTT

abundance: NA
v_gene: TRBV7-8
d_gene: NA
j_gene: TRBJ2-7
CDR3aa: CASRPGGSYEQYF
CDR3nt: TGTGCCAGCAGGCCCGGGGGTAGCTACGAGCAGTACTTC

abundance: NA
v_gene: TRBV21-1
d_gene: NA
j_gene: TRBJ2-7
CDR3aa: CASSKVGTGGNEQYF
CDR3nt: TGTGCCAGCAGCAAAGTTGGGACAGGGGGGAACGAGCAGTACTTC

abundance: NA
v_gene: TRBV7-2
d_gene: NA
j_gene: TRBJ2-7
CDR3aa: CASSLLAGTYEQYF
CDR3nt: TGTGCCAGCAGCTTGCTCGCAGGGACCTACGAGCAGTACTTC

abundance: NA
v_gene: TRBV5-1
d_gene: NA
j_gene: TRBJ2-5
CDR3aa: CASSSGGAEETQYF
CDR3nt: TGCGCCAGCAGCTCAGGAGGGGCCGAAGAGACCCAGTACTTC

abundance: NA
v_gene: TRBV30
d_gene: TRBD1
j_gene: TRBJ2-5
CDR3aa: CAWTPFAGGFETQYF
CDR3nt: TGTGCCTGGACCCCTTTCGCAGGGGGCTTTGAGACCCAGTACTTC

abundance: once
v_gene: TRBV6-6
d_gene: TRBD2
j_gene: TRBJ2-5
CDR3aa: CASSYSSPSGVTQYF
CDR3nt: TGTGCCAGCAGTTACTCGTCGCCTAGCGGGGTGACCCAGTACTTC

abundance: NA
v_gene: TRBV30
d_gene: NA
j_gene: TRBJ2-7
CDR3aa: CAWSVSESYEQYF
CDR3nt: TGTGCCTGGAGTGTATCCGAGTCCTACGAGCAGTACTTC

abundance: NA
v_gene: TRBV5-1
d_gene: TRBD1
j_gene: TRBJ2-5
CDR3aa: CASSLSRGLQETQYF
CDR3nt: TGCGCCAGCAGCTTGAGCAGGGGGCTCCAAGAGACCCAGTACTTC

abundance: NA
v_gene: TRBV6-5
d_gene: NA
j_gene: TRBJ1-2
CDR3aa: CAVFSGYGYTF
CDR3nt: TGTGCCGTCTTTTCAGGGTATGGCTACACCTTC

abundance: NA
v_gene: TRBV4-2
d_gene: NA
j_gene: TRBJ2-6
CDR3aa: CASSQGLQAGLSGANVLTF
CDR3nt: TGTGCCAGCAGCCAAGGTCTTCAAGCGGGTCTCTCTGGGGCCAACGTCCTGACTTTC